These T cell receptor beta chains were read from a single sample in a study of tumor-infiltrating lymphocytes in primary liver carcinoma. A single record per CDR3 protein comes from TCRdb applying MiXCR to the multiplex PCR reads. The data contain 250,000 to 400,000 distinct CDR3 sequences, more than 55% of them singletons. Material: peripheral blood. These receptors came from a man aged 40-49 years with primary liver carcinoma and hepatitis B virus infection. Both conserved end residues are part of each CDR3. The D gene is left open where the match is weak. Clone size is shown for a subset of rows, as once, few, many or a class of expanded clone.

TRBV12-3/TRBV12-4,TRBJ2-5,many,TRBD2,CASSQRTSEETQYF,TGTGCCAGCAGCCAACGGACTAGTGAGGAGACCCAGTACTTC
TRBV29-1,TRBJ1-2,many,NA,CSVVSLNYGYTF,TGCAGCGTTGTTTCCCTGAACTATGGCTACACCTTC
TRBV11-1,TRBJ2-2,NA,TRBD2,CANSLAGGLNTGELFF,TGTGCCAACAGCTTAGCGGGAGGGCTGAACACCGGGGAGCTGTTTTTT
TRBV5-6,TRBJ2-2,many,NA,CASSLANTGELFF,TGTGCCAGCAGCTTAGCAAACACCGGGGAGCTGTTTTTT
TRBV11-3,TRBJ2-1,once,TRBD2,CASSQSRLAEQFF,TGTGCCAGCAGTCAGAGCAGACTAGCGGAGCAGTTCTTC
TRBV6-6,TRBJ1-5,NA,TRBD1,CTSSPGQGLGNQPQHF,TGTACCAGCAGCCCTGGACAGGGCTTGGGCAATCAGCCCCAGCATTTT
TRBV5-1,TRBJ2-5,once,TRBD2,CASSQDSGRQETQYF,TGCGCCAGCAGTCAGGATAGCGGGAGACAAGAGACCCAGTACTTC
TRBV7-9,TRBJ2-3,NA,NA,CASSIGWDTDTQYF,TGTGCCAGCAGCATCGGTTGGGATACAGATACGCAGTATTTT
TRBV6-6,TRBJ1-2,NA,NA,CASSLALALYGYTF,TGTGCCAGCAGCCTCGCCTTGGCTCTCTATGGCTACACCTTC
TRBV29-1,TRBJ2-5,NA,NA,CGVGLQETEYF,TGCGGCGTTGGGCTTCAAGAGACCGAGTACTTC
TRBV6-2/TRBV6-3,TRBJ2-7,NA,NA,CVRDAGGTGHVEQYF,TGTGTCAGAGACGCGGGAGGGACAGGGCACGTCGAGCAGTACTTC
TRBV5-5,TRBJ2-2,NA,NA,CGSRLQTLGGTGELFF,TGTGGCAGCAGGCTTCAAACACTTGGAGGGACCGGGGAGCTGTTTTTT
TRBV24-1,TRBJ2-1,NA,NA,CDTSNGAYNEQFF,TGTGACACCAGTAATGGGGCTTACAATGAGCAGTTCTTC
TRBV11-1,TRBJ2-3,few,NA,CASSLIRADTQYF,TGTGCCAGCAGCTTAATCAGGGCAGATACGCAGTATTTT
TRBV29-1,TRBJ1-1,NA,NA,CSLDGSANTEAFF,TGCAGTTTGGACGGTAGCGCGAACACTGAAGCTTTCTTT
TRBV6-5,TRBJ1-1,many,NA,CASSYLGAGVNTEAFF,TGTGCCAGCAGTTATCTCGGGGCAGGGGTGAACACTGAAGCTTTCTTT
TRBV6-6,TRBJ1-5,NA,TRBD1,CASSYPIRQGNIDQPQQF,TGTGCCAGCAGTTACCCTATTAGACAGGGGAATATCGATCAGCCCCAGCAGTTT
TRBV12-3/TRBV12-4,TRBJ2-1,many,TRBD2,CASKTPAAGDEQFF,TGTGCCAGCAAAACCCCCGCCGCGGGGGATGAGCAGTTCTTC
TRBV5-1,TRBJ1-1,NA,TRBD1,CASSGQTGVGTETFF,TGCGCCAGCAGCGGGCAAACAGGGGTGGGGACTGAAACTTTCTTT
TRBV5-1,TRBJ1-4,once,TRBD1,CASSLETGVGEKLFF,TGCGCCAGCAGCTTGGAAACAGGGGTGGGCGAAAAACTGTTTTTT
TRBV28,TRBJ2-7,NA,TRBD1,CASRPGTGVYEQYF,TGTGCCAGCAGACCCGGGACAGGGGTCTACGAGCAGTACTTC
TRBV29-1,TRBJ1-1,NA,NA,CSVGNRPNTEAFF,TGCAGTGTTGGTAACCGCCCGAACACTGAAGCTTTCTTT
TRBV5-1,TRBJ2-5,few,NA,CASSLVAVTNQETQYF,TGCGCCAGCAGCTTGGTGGCAGTTACCAACCAAGAGACCCAGTACTTC
TRBV6-1,TRBJ2-1,NA,NA,CAGSEFGAGTYDEQFF,NA
TRBV6-5,TRBJ2-7,NA,TRBD1,CASSPTGSSYEQYF,TGTGCCAGCAGTCCGACAGGGAGCTCCTACGAGCAGTACTTC
TRBV11-3,TRBJ2-1,many,TRBD2,CASSLEGREGYNEQFF,TGTGCCAGCAGCTTAGAAGGCAGGGAGGGCTACAATGAGCAGTTCTTC
TRBV11-1,TRBJ2-5,NA,TRBD1,CASSLGQGTGASPETQYF,TGTGCCAGCAGCTTGGGACAGGGAACTGGGGCTTCCCCAGAGACCCAGTACTTC
TRBV12-3/TRBV12-4,TRBJ1-6,once,NA,CGSTPGDSYNSPLHF,TGTGGCAGCACCCCTGGGGACTCCTATAATTCACCCCTCCACTTT
TRBV12-3/TRBV12-4,TRBJ2-3,NA,TRBD2,CASKREGVHGADTQYF,TGTGCCAGCAAACGGGAGGGGGTTCATGGCGCAGATACGCAGTATTTT
TRBV10-2,TRBJ2-7,once,NA,CASSESLRGGEQYF,TGCGCCAGCAGTGAGTCCCTCCGGGGAGGCGAGCAGTATTTC
TRBV6-1,TRBJ1-4,once,NA,CATPRGTNNEKLFF,TGTGCCACCCCCCGGGGCACAAATAATGAAAAACTGTTTTTT
TRBV29-1,TRBJ2-5,NA,NA,CSAITGSLKETHYF,TGCAGTGCCATAACGGGTTCACTAAAAGAGACCCATTACTTC
TRBV6-1,TRBJ1-1,NA,NA,CASSCTYRDTEAFF,TGTGCCAGCAGTTGCACTTACAGGGATACTGAAGCTTTCTTT
TRBV5-6,TRBJ2-2,NA,TRBD2,CASSLGLAGVTGELFF,TGTGCCAGCAGCTTGGGACTAGCGGGAGTCACCGGGGAGCTGTTTTTT
TRBV6-5,TRBJ1-1,NA,NA,CVSSPAEGTEVFF,TGTGTCAGCAGCCCCGCGGAGGGTACTGAAGTTTTCTTT
TRBV6-6,TRBJ2-7,NA,TRBD2,CTSSYSGLAGLSSHEQYF,TGTACCAGCAGTTACTCCGGACTAGCGGGCTTAAGCTCCCACGAGCAGTACTTC